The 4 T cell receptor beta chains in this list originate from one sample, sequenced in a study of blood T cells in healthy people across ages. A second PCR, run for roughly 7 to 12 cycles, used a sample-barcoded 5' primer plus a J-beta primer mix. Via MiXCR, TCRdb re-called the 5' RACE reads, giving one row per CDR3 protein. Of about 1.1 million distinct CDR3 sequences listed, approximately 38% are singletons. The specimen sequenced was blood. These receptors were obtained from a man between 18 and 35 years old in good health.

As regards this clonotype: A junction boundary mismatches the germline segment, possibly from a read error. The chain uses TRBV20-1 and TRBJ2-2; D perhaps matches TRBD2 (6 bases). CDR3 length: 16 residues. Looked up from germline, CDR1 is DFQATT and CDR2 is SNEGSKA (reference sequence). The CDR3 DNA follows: TGCAGTGCTTTCAACCAAGGAGGGACGGGCACCGGGGAGCAGTTTTTT. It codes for CSAFNQGGTGTGEQFF.

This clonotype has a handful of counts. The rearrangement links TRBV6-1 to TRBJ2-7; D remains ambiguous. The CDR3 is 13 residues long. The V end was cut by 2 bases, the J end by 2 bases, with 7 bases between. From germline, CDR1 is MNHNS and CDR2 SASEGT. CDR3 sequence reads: CASSEKVPYEQYF. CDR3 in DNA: TGTGCCAGCAGTGAAAAGGTCCCCTACGAGCAGTACTTC.

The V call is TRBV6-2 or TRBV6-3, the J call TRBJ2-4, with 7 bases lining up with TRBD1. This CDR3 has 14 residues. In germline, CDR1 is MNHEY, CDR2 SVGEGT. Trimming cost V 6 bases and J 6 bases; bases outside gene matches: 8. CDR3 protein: CASRMTGLGNIQYF. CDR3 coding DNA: TGTGCCAGCAGAATGACAGGGTTGGGAAACATTCAGTACTTC.

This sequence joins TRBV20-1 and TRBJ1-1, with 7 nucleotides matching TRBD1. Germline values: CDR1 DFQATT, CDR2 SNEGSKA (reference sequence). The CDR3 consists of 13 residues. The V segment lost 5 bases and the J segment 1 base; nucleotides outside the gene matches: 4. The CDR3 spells CSAGDSPNTEAFF. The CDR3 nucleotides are TGCAGTGCTGGGGACAGTCCGAACACTGAAGCTTTCTTT.